These 25 T cell receptor beta chains share one sample of origin, sequenced in a study of T cell changes during pregnancy in multiple sclerosis. Profiling relied on immunoSEQ multiplex PCR, and the TCRdb table lists in-frame clones only, not all of them. Of roughly 40,000 clones listed, 92% were seen once; the top ten hold 10% to 15%. The source was CD8+ T cells from peripheral blood mononuclear cells, collected in the first trimester of pregnancy. All receptors derive from a female donor with multiple sclerosis, enrolled in a pregnancy study.

The V gene is TRBV9, the J gene TRBJ2-2, with 7 bases that match TRBD1. Germline V gene data show CDR1 as SGDLS and CDR2 as YYNGEE. V shed 3 bases, J shed 4 bases, and the junction held 6 bases outside the gene matches. The CDR3 has 15 amino acids. Here the CDR3 DNA reads TGTGCCAGCAGCGAGGGGACAGTTGGCACCGGGGAGCTGTTTTTT. Translating it yields CASSEGTVGTGELFF.

This sequence joins TRBV10-2 and TRBJ1-1, with unresolved D. The V end was cut by 5 bases, the J end by 1 base, with 11 bases between. The CDR3 totals 14 residues. Germline V gives CDR1 WSHSY, CDR2 SAAADI. The CDR3 loop is CASSSLAPNTEAFF. The CDR3 DNA follows: TGCGCCAGCAGTTCCCTGGCCCCGAACACTGAAGCTTTCTTT.

The V and J genes are TRBV7-6 and TRBJ1-1; D gene uncertain. The germline CDR1 and CDR2 sequences are SGHVS and FNYEAQ. The length of the CDR3 is 12 residues. The germline V and J ends were trimmed by 5 bases and 4 bases, with 8 bases remaining between them. The CDR3 region has the DNA TGTGCCAGCAGCCCAGCAGGCACTGAAGCTTTCTTT. As protein: CASSPAGTEAFF.

The rearrangement joins TRBV6-5 to TRBJ2-1; a possible D gene is TRBD2 (5 bases). V shed 2 bases and J shed 10 bases, with 15 bases lying between them. This CDR3 has 14 amino acids. Germline V CDR1 and CDR2: MNHEY, SVGAGI. CDR3 sequence: CASSYREGLEEQFF. The DNA for the CDR3 is TGTGCCAGCAGTTACCGGGAAGGGCTGGAGGAGCAGTTCTTC.

The genes are TRBV29-1 and TRBJ1-2; D is undetermined. The CDR3 has 14 residues. CDR1 and CDR2 (germline): SQVTM, ANQGSEA. The V gene lost 6 bases and the J gene lost 2 bases, with 16 bases spanning the gap. CDR3 in amino acids: CSVLETHRNYGYTF. As DNA, the CDR3 is TGCAGCGTCCTTGAGACTCATCGGAACTATGGCTACACCTTC.

This clone was seen only once. V is TRBV5-6 and J is TRBJ2-1; possible D gene TRBD2, 6 bases. The CDR3 is made up of 17 amino acids. Trimming removed 1 base at V and 3 bases at J, with 17 bases between. Germline-derived CDR1 and CDR2 are SGHDT and YYEEEE. The CDR3 DNA reads TGTGCCAGCAGCTTGCAATGGCGGGACTCCATCTACAATGAGCAGTTCTTC. Its translation is CASSLQWRDSIYNEQFF.

The genes are TRBV6-1 and TRBJ1-5; a possible D gene is TRBD1 (6 bases). The germline V gene encodes CDR1 MNHNS and CDR2 SASEGT. Trimming shortened V by 7 bases and J by 1 base, and 14 bases separated the two germline ends. The CDR3 loop spans 15 amino acids. CDR3 in amino acids: CASTEGGGSNQPQHF. The CDR3 nucleotides read TGTGCCAGCACGGAGGGGGGAGGGAGCAATCAGCCCCAGCATTTT.

J is TRBJ1-5 and V is TRBV2, with no clear D. V lost 6 bases to trimming and J lost 3 bases, with 9 bases between them. Germline V lookup: CDR1 SNHLY, CDR2 FYNNEI. The CDR3 extends over 13 amino acids. The CDR3 bases are TGTGCCAGCAGAGACACTCTCAATCAGCCCCAGCATTTT. Residues: CASRDTLNQPQHF. The full variable domain, completed using reference TRBV2 and TRBJ1-5, is EPEVTQTPSHQVTQMGQEVILRCVPISNHLYFYWYRQILGQKVEFLVSFYNNEISEKSEIFDDQFSVERPDGSNFTLKIRSTKLEDSAMYFCASRDTLNQPQHFGDGTRLSIL.

This clone was counted a single time. V is TRBV10-3 and J is TRBJ2-2; D unresolved. Trimming shortened V by 10 bases and J by 5 bases, and 8 bases separated the two germline ends. The CDR3 runs 11 residues. Germline V gene lookup returns CDR1 ENHRY and CDR2 SYGVKD. This CDR3 reads CATVETGELFF. The CDR3 region has the DNA TGTGCCACGGTGGAGACCGGGGAGCTGTTTTTT.

Here the CDR3 DNA reads TGTGCCACCCGGGACAGGGCCTCCTACGAGCAGTACTTC. Encoded protein: CATRDRASYEQYF. The chain recombines TRBV19 with TRBJ2-7; 9 bases align to TRBD1. The germline gives CDR1 LNHDA, CDR2 SQIVND (reference sequence). Losses at the gene ends were 10 bases for V and 0 bases for J; bases not matched to a gene: 4. The CDR3 is 13 amino acids.

The rearrangement uses TRBV9 and TRBJ1-2; perhaps TRBD1 as D (5 bases). In germline, CDR1 is SGDLS, CDR2 YYNGEE. V dropped 7 bases and J dropped 2 bases, with 6 bases sitting between them. The CDR3 totals 11 residues. The CDR3 sequence is CASQGNYGYTF. The DNA for the CDR3 is TGTGCCAGCCAGGGAAACTATGGCTACACCTTC.

The genes are TRBV6-5 and TRBJ2-5; maybe TRBD2 (6 bases). In germline, CDR1 is MNHEY, CDR2 SVGAGI. The length of the CDR3 is 14 residues. Trimming left V 5 bases short and J 2 bases short, with 12 bases between. For the CDR3, the DNA is TGTGCCAGCAGTGGGACTGGCAGACAAGAGACCCAGTACTTC. Translation gives CASSGTGRQETQYF.

This clone rates as medium-sized (0.01 to 0.1%). The rearrangement uses TRBV6-1 and TRBJ1-2; D gene unclear. This CDR3 comprises 13 residues. The germline gives CDR1 MNHNS, CDR2 SASEGT. V lost 2 bases to trimming and J lost 3 bases, with 7 bases between them. This chain's CDR3 is CASSEWRYYGYTF. CDR3 coding DNA: TGTGCCAGCAGTGAATGGAGGTACTATGGCTACACCTTC.

The V gene is TRBV13, the J gene TRBJ1-3, with D uncertain. The germline gives CDR1 PRHDT, CDR2 FYEKMQ (reference sequence). Deletions cut 0 bases from V and 0 bases from J, with 9 bases between. The CDR3 runs to 16 residues. The CDR3 region has the DNA TGTGCCAGCAGCTTAGGCCTTACTGTCTCTGGAAACACCATATATTTT. Protein product: CASSLGLTVSGNTIYF.

This rearrangement joins TRBV9 to TRBJ2-5; the D gene is possibly TRBD1 (6 bases). Trimming took 2 bases from V and 5 from J, leaving 16 bases between them. Germline-derived CDR1 and CDR2 are SGDLS and YYNGEE. This CDR3 contains 15 residues. CDR3 coding DNA: TGTGCCAGCAGCGTGAACAGGGACGGTAGGGAGACCCAGTACTTC. Translated: CASSVNRDGRETQYF.

The DNA for the CDR3 is TGTGCCGGGTCGATGGGACAGGACACCGGGGAGCTGTTTTTT. Its protein is CAGSMGQDTGELFF. The V call is TRBV6-1, the J call TRBJ2-2; 8 bases fit TRBD1. CDR1 MNHNS and CDR2 SASEGT come from the germline V gene. V was clipped by 11 bases and J by 3 bases; unmatched bases: 8. The CDR3 sequence is 14 residues long.

The V gene is TRBV2, the J gene TRBJ2-7; 9 nucleotides line up with TRBD1. CDR3 length equals 13 residues. J gave up 0 bases and V 9 bases, and 3 bases lay outside the gene matches. The germline gives CDR1 SNHLY, CDR2 FYNNEI. The CDR3 region is CASTGGPSYEQYF. The CDR3 coding sequence is TGTGCCAGTACAGGGGGCCCCTCCTACGAGCAGTACTTC.

The V call is TRBV5-6, the J call TRBJ2-2; perhaps TRBD1 as D (6 bases). Germline-derived CDR1 and CDR2 are SGHDT and YYEEEE. V shed 2 bases and J shed 8 bases, with 7 bases lying between them. This CDR3 is 12 amino acids long. CDR3 in amino acids: CASSFGTGELFF. CDR3 in DNA: TGTGCCAGCAGCTTCGGGACAGGGGAGCTGTTTTTT.

The genes are TRBV13 and TRBJ2-3; tentative D call: TRBD2 (6 bases). Per the germline V gene, CDR1 is PRHDT and CDR2 is FYEKMQ (reference sequence). The CDR3 spans 13 residues. V was trimmed by 5 bases and J by 8 bases, leaving 14 bases between them. CDR3 protein: CASSPPGLTTQYF. CDR3 bases: TGTGCCAGCAGCCCCCCGGGACTCACTACGCAGTATTTT.

V and J are TRBV29-1 and TRBJ2-3; D may be TRBD1 (6 bases). Germline V lookup: CDR1 SQVTM, CDR2 ANQGSEA. V lost 6 bases and J 7 bases, leaving 17 bases between the germline ends. The CDR3 totals 13 residues. In DNA, the CDR3 is TGCAGCGTCCGGGACACACAAGAGTATACGCAGTATTTT. Translation gives CSVRDTQEYTQYF.

The chain links TRBV7-9 to TRBJ2-7; a weak D match, TRBD1 (6 bases). Germline values: CDR1 SEHNR, CDR2 FQNEAQ (reference sequence). CDR3 length: 12 amino acids. Trimming removed 4 bases from V and 4 bases from J, with 8 bases in between. In DNA, the CDR3 is TGTGCCAGCAGCTCGGGACAATACGAGCAGTACTTC. Translation gives CASSSGQYEQYF.

CDR3 sequence reads: CATSRDVSGSGTEAFF. The DNA of the CDR3 is TGTGCCACCAGCAGAGATGTTTCGGGGAGTGGTACTGAAGCTTTCTTT. This chain links TRBV15 with TRBJ1-1; no clear D. This CDR3 is built from 16 residues. The germline gives CDR1 LNHNV, CDR2 YYDKDF (reference sequence). The V end was cut by 0 bases, the J end by 5 bases, with 16 bases between.

The chain combines TRBV7-8 with TRBJ2-7, with 8 bases that match TRBD1. V gave up 4 bases and J gave up 0 bases; unmatched junction bases: 5. The CDR3 consists of 15 residues. Germline V gene sequence: CDR1 SGHVS, CDR2 FQNEAQ. DNA of the CDR3: TGTGCCAGCAGCTCACACAGGGGGAACTCCTACGAGCAGTACTTC. Translating gives CASSSHRGNSYEQYF.

V is TRBV30 and J is TRBJ1-6, with D tentatively TRBD1 (5 bases). Germline values: CDR1 GTSNPN, CDR2 SVGIG (reference sequence). The CDR3 extends over 14 amino acids. With 4 bases removed from V and 3 bases from J, the gap between germline ends came to 10 bases. In DNA form, the CDR3 reads TGTGCCTGGAACCCAGGGAACTATAATTCACCCCTCCACTTT. Protein sequence: CAWNPGNYNSPLHF.

The chain employs TRBV14 and TRBJ2-5; TRBD1 is a possible D gene (5 bases). Germline CDR1 and CDR2: SGHDN and FVKESK. The CDR3 runs 17 residues. Trimming removed 0 bases at V and 1 base at J, with 15 bases between. CDR3 protein: CASSQDWRIGAQETQYF. Written as DNA, the CDR3 is TGTGCCAGCAGCCAAGATTGGCGGATAGGGGCCCAAGAGACCCAGTACTTC. The variable domain in full, completed from reference TRBV14 and TRBJ2-5, reads EAGVTQFPSHSVIEKGQTVTLRCDPISGHDNLYWYRRVMGKEIKFLLHFVKESKQDESGMPNNRFLAERTGGTYSTLKVQPAELEDSGVYFCASSQDWRIGAQETQYFGPGTRLLVL.